This T cell receptor beta chain was retrieved from a study of OX40 agonist ivuxolimab in advanced cancers. With baseline, cycle 4 day 1, and cycle 7 day 1 as timepoints, blood was sampled. Using immunoSEQ multiplex PCR, the repertoire was profiled, and TCRdb retains in-frame clones only, with some absent. The table includes approximately 69,000 clones, about 86% detected once. The ends were cut back, 0 bases at V and 5 bases at J, with 10 bases in the middle. The CDR3 contains 14 residues. Germline CDR1 is SGHRS and CDR2 is YFSETQ. The TCR was taken from an adult with an advanced solid tumor such as melanoma, head and neck, liver or kidney cancer. The source material was CD4+ or CD8+ T cells sorted from blood, sampled in a trial of the OX40 agonist ivuxolimab. V and J are TRBV5-1 and TRBJ2-3, with D perhaps matching TRBD2 (5 bases). The CDR3: CASSLGVSVDTQYF. Written as DNA, the CDR3 is TGCGCCAGCAGCTTGGGGGTTAGCGTAGATACGCAGTATTTT.